These 12 T cell receptor beta chains were all obtained from the same sample, sequenced in a study of T cell responses to AZD1222 COVID-19 vaccine. The assay was immunoSEQ multiplex PCR, and TCRdb's table has in-frame clones only and misses some. The sample holds about 150,000 clones; about 90% are singletons and the top ten take 4%. The source was peripheral blood, collected 28 days after the second AZD1222 dose. These receptors all stem from an adult who received the AZD1222 COVID-19 vaccine.

The chain recombines TRBV9 with TRBJ2-3, with 9 bases identical to TRBD2. The CDR3 totals 20 residues. Germline loops: CDR1 SGDLS, CDR2 YYNGEE. Losses at the gene ends were 2 bases for V and 3 bases for J; bases not matched to a gene: 19. CDR3 in DNA: TGTGCCAGCAGCGTGCGGGACACCCACGTTAGCGGGAGAGGAACAGATACGCAGTATTTT. This encodes CASSVRDTHVSGRGTDTQYF.

The rearrangement joins TRBV15 to TRBJ1-6; D is unresolved. Germline loops: CDR1 LNHNV, CDR2 YYDKDF (reference sequence). Trimming shortened V by 1 base and J by 7 bases, and 5 bases separated the two germline ends. There are 13 residues in the CDR3. Here the CDR3 reads CATSRVGNSPLHF. For the CDR3, the DNA is TGTGCCACCAGCAGAGTGGGGAATTCACCCCTCCACTTT.

J is TRBJ1-1 and V is TRBV7-8; D unclear. The ends were cut back, 3 bases at V and 1 base at J, with 12 bases in the middle. There are 15 residues in the CDR3. From germline, CDR1 is SGHVS and CDR2 FQNEAQ. CDR3 bases: TGTGCCAGCAGCTTGCCCCCGTCTTCGAACACTGAAGCTTTCTTT. This encodes CASSLPPSSNTEAFF.

The gene calls are TRBV7-2 and TRBJ1-5, with D hard to call. Trimming removed 3 bases at V and 0 bases at J, with 9 bases between. Germline V gives CDR1 SGHTA, CDR2 FQGNSA. CDR3 length equals 15 residues. The CDR3 coding sequence is TGTGCCAGCAGCTTGAGCGGGAATAGCAATCAGCCCCAGCATTTT. Its translation is CASSLSGNSNQPQHF.

The V call is TRBV7-9, the J call TRBJ1-5, with TRBD1 matching 10 bases. The CDR3 has 16 amino acids. Looked up from germline, CDR1 is SEHNR and CDR2 is FQNEAQ (reference sequence). With 5 bases clipped from V and 3 bases from J, the junction kept 7 bases outside the gene matches. The CDR3, as DNA: TGTGCCAGCAGCCCATCGGGACAGGGGAACAATCAGCCCCAGCATTTT. Translating it yields CASSPSGQGNNQPQHF.

The chain carries TRBV5-1 and TRBJ1-6; TRBD1 aligns across 12 bases. The V and J ends lost 4 bases and 10 bases, in that order; junction bases with no gene match: 6. This CDR3 is 15 amino acids long. The germline V gene encodes CDR1 SGHRS and CDR2 YFSETQ. The CDR3 sequence is CASSASGTGGSPLHF. CDR3 nucleotide sequence: TGCGCCAGCAGCGCGAGTGGGACAGGGGGCTCACCCCTCCACTTT.

V is TRBV19 and J is TRBJ2-7; tentative D call: TRBD1 (5 bases). V lost 5 bases and J lost 1, with 18 bases in between. This CDR3 contains 16 residues. Germline-derived CDR1 and CDR2 are LNHDA and SQIVND (reference sequence). CDR3 sequence (DNA): TGTGCCAGTAGTCCTAATAGGGGTGACGGGTCCTACGAGCAGTACTTC. Amino acid sequence: CASSPNRGDGSYEQYF.

The J gene is TRBJ1-5, the V gene TRBV2, with 11 bases identical to TRBD1. Trimming took 6 bases from V and 5 from J; bases not matched to a gene: 6. Germline V lookup: CDR1 SNHLY, CDR2 FYNNEI. The CDR3 is 15 residues long. CDR3 loop: CASSPGQGAHQPQHF. CDR3 sequence (DNA): TGTGCCAGCAGCCCCGGACAGGGGGCCCATCAGCCCCAGCATTTT.

The chain carries TRBV28 and TRBJ2-3; D tentatively reads TRBD1 or TRBD2 (5 bases each). This CDR3 is 16 amino acids long. Germline V gives CDR1 MDHEN, CDR2 SYDVKM. V was trimmed by 5 bases and J by 2 bases, leaving 17 bases between them. This CDR3 is CASSRLGTGFTDTQYF. In DNA form, the CDR3 reads TGTGCCAGCAGTCGCCTGGGGACGGGGTTCACAGATACGCAGTATTTT.

The V and J genes are TRBV28 and TRBJ1-3; TRBD1 is a possible D gene (5 bases). Trimming shortened V by 3 bases and J by 7 bases, and 13 bases separated the two germline ends. The CDR3 is made up of 14 amino acids. CDR1 MDHEN and CDR2 SYDVKM come from the germline V gene. The CDR3 DNA reads as TGTGCCAGCAGTTTGACGACAGATCTTAACACCATATATTTT. Protein: CASSLTTDLNTIYF. Supplemented by reference TRBV28 and TRBJ1-3, the full variable domain reads DVKVTQSSRYLVKRTGEKVFLECVQDMDHENMFWYRQDPGLGLRLIYFSYDVKMKEKGDIPEGYSVSREKKERFSLILESASTNQTSMYLCASSLTTDLNTIYFGEGSWLTVV.

The J gene is TRBJ1-3, the V gene TRBV14; the D is unclear. The CDR3 length is 15 residues. Between the trimmed V and J ends, which lost 1 base and 8 bases, there was a span of 15 bases. Germline values: CDR1 SGHDN, CDR2 FVKESK. Here the CDR3 reads CASSQAPTLLDTIYF. As DNA, the CDR3 is TGTGCCAGCAGCCAAGCCCCGACCCTATTGGACACCATATATTTT.

V gene TRBV6-5 combines with J gene TRBJ2-7, with D unclear. V gave up 6 bases and J gave up 2 bases, with 5 bases separating them. Germline values: CDR1 MNHEY, CDR2 SVGAGI. This CDR3 spans 11 amino acids. This CDR3 is CASSGPYEQYF. Here the CDR3 DNA reads TGTGCCAGCAGCGGGCCCTACGAGCAGTACTTC.